The 27 T cell receptor beta chains below were found in one sample sequenced in a study of blood T cell repertoires in COVID-19. Repertoires were generated with immunoSEQ multiplex PCR, while TCRdb's copy carries only in-frame clones and drops some. Of some 240,000 clones in the sample, around 80% are singletons; the top ten hold about 4%. Specimen: PBMCs or T cells enriched from blood (not recorded which). These TCRs come from a man aged 25-40 years with acute COVID-19.

J is TRBJ2-7 and V is TRBV5-4, with TRBD1 identical over 10 bases. This CDR3 spans 15 amino acids. Germline assignment: CDR1 SGHNT and CDR2 YYREEE (reference sequence). Germline trimming cut 0 bases from V and 5 bases from J; bases unmatched to any gene: 5. CDR3 sequence reads: CASSLGWDRGNEQYV. The CDR3 DNA follows: TGTGCCAGCAGCTTGGGTTGGGACAGGGGTAACGAGCAGTACGTC.

The V call is TRBV4-3, the J call TRBJ1-1; D is uncertain. Trimming took 0 bases from V and 6 from J, leaving 8 bases between them. This CDR3 has 13 amino acids. The germline V gene has CDR1 LGHNA and CDR2 YSLEER. CDR3 nucleotides: TGCGCCAGCAGCCAAGAGTGGAGTGCTGAAGCTTTCTTT. Encoded protein: CASSQEWSAEAFF.

The rearrangement uses TRBV7-9 and TRBJ1-2, with a tentative D call TRBD1 (6 bases). The length of the CDR3 is 15 residues. Trimming took off 5 bases at V and 4 bases at J, with 17 bases between the two ends. The V gene's germline CDR1 is SEHNR and CDR2 FQNEAQ (reference sequence). The CDR3 loop reads CASSKDRTLVYGYTF. The DNA of the CDR3 is TGTGCCAGCAGCAAAGACAGGACCCTCGTCTATGGCTACACCTTC.

V and J are TRBV27 and TRBJ1-6, with 8 bases identical to TRBD1. Germline values: CDR1 MNHEY, CDR2 SMNVEV (reference sequence). With 2 bases clipped from V and 10 bases from J, the junction kept 7 bases outside the gene matches. The CDR3 runs 15 residues. Here the CDR3 reads CASSLTTGEGSPLHF. The CDR3 DNA reads TGTGCCAGCAGTTTAACGACAGGGGAAGGATCACCCCTCCACTTT.

The chain combines TRBV19 with TRBJ1-1; TRBD1 matches at 7 bases. CDR3 length: 15 amino acids. Germline CDR1 is LNHDA and CDR2 is SQIVND (reference sequence). V lost 4 bases and J lost 5; bases outside the gene matches: 10. The CDR3 region has the DNA TGTGCCAGTAGTACCCCCGGGACAGCCGATACTGAAGCTTTCTTT. Encoded protein: CASSTPGTADTEAFF.

The rearrangement joins TRBV28 to TRBJ2-7; tentative D call: TRBD2 (7 bases). This CDR3 is 14 amino acids long. V was pared by 3 bases and J by 4 bases, with 13 bases between. Germline lookup yields CDR1 MDHEN and CDR2 SYDVKM. The CDR3 bases are TGTGCCAGCAGTTTGGGGGGGCCCCGGTACGAGCAGTACGTC. This sequence encodes CASSLGGPRYEQYV.

This clone is a singleton in its sample. The rearrangement uses TRBV6-5 and TRBJ1-1; TRBD1 matches at 9 bases. V shed 4 bases, J shed 5 bases, and the junction held 5 bases outside the gene matches. CDR3 size: 14 residues. In germline, CDR1 is MNHEY, CDR2 SVGAGI. CDR3 sequence (DNA): TGTGCCAGCAGTTTAGGGACAGGGAGGACTGAAGCTTTCTTT. This codes for CASSLGTGRTEAFF.

The chain is built from TRBV5-1 and TRBJ2-2; tentatively, D is TRBD2 (5 bases). CDR3 size: 16 residues. V was shortened by 4 bases and J by 0 bases, with 13 bases between the two germline ends. From germline, CDR1 is SGHRS and CDR2 YFSETQ. The CDR3 DNA is TGCGCCAGCAGCGCCGGACTGATTTCGAACACCGGGGAGCTGTTTTTT. Translating gives CASSAGLISNTGELFF.

J is TRBJ1-2 and V is TRBV24-1, with 7 bases fitting TRBD1. CDR3 length: 14 amino acids. Trimming took 4 bases from V and 6 from J; bases not matched to a gene: 7. Looked up from germline, CDR1 is KGHDR and CDR2 is SFDVKD. CDR3 sequence: CATSDPGQLDGYTF. The CDR3 region has the DNA TGTGCCACCAGTGACCCGGGACAGTTAGATGGCTACACCTTC.

V usage is TRBV19 and J usage is TRBJ2-7; D may be TRBD1 (6 bases). V was cut by 9 bases and J by 4 bases, with 13 bases left in between. The length of the CDR3 is 12 residues. Germline V gives CDR1 LNHDA, CDR2 SQIVND (reference sequence). CDR3 loop: CARRDTSYEQYV. DNA for the CDR3: TGTGCCAGACGGGACACCTCTTACGAGCAGTACGTC.

V usage is TRBV4-1 and J usage is TRBJ1-2, with 9 bases fitting TRBD1. V was clipped by 4 bases and J by 3 bases; unmatched bases: 3. The CDR3 has 14 amino acids. CDR1 is MGHRA, CDR2 YSYEKL, per germline. The CDR3 spells CASSRTGDYYGYTF. CDR3 sequence (DNA): TGCGCCAGCAGCCGGACAGGGGATTACTATGGCTACACCTTC.

The genes are TRBV7-9 and TRBJ2-2, with D perhaps matching TRBD2 (5 bases). Trimming cost V 5 bases and J 6 bases, with 10 bases left between them. Germline V gives CDR1 SEHNR, CDR2 FQNEAQ (reference sequence). The length of the CDR3 is 13 residues. The CDR3 loop reads CASSPVGAGELFF. The CDR3 DNA reads TGTGCCAGCAGCCCAGTGGGAGCCGGGGAGCTGTTTTTT.

The chain uses TRBV27 and TRBJ2-3; 7 bases are shared with TRBD2. Germline V CDR1 and CDR2: MNHEY, SMNVEV (reference sequence). The V gene end was trimmed by 3 bases and the J gene end by 0 bases; junction bases not matched to a gene: 15. This CDR3 has 19 residues. The DNA for the CDR3 is TGTGCCAGCAGTTTTCCGGGAGGACGTAGGTTTAGTAGCACAGATACGCAGTATTTT. Amino acid sequence: CASSFPGGRRFSSTDTQYF.

This clone was seen only a few times. The V gene is TRBV19, the J gene TRBJ1-5, with a possible D match to TRBD1 (6 bases). The CDR3 runs 14 residues. Between the trimmed V and J ends, which lost 11 bases and 6 bases, there was a span of 20 bases. Germline V lookup: CDR1 LNHDA, CDR2 SQIVND (reference sequence). The CDR3 bases are TGTGCCGTAAACACAGGGTATTCAGGTCAGCCCCAGCATTTT. Its translation is CAVNTGYSGQPQHF. The variable domain in full, completed from reference TRBV19 and TRBJ1-5, reads DGGITQSPKYLFRKEGQNVTLSCEQNLNHDAMYWYRQDPGQGLRLIYYSQIVNDFQKGDIAEGYSVSREKKESFPLTVTSAQKNPTAFYLCAVNTGYSGQPQHFGDGTRLSIL.

J is TRBJ2-3 and V is TRBV27, with D tentatively TRBD2 (6 bases). With 6 bases removed from V and 6 bases from J, the gap between germline ends came to 16 bases. The CDR3 extends over 14 amino acids. CDR1 is MNHEY and CDR2 is SMNVEV in the germline V gene (reference sequence). The CDR3 reads CASRGSGGVDTQYF. The CDR3 DNA is TGTGCCAGCAGGGGAAGCGGAGGGGTTGATACGCAGTATTTT.

The chain carries TRBV2 and TRBJ1-4, with 8 bases that match TRBD1. The germline CDR1 and CDR2 sequences are SNHLY and FYNNEI. CDR3 size: 14 residues. V lost 7 bases and J lost 8; bases outside the gene matches: 9. As DNA, the CDR3 is TGTGCCAGCATCGGCCGACAGGGGTGGGAAAAACTGTTTTTT. As protein: CASIGRQGWEKLFF. The whole variable domain, filled in from reference TRBV2 and TRBJ1-4, reads EPEVTQTPSHQVTQMGQEVILRCVPISNHLYFYWYRQILGQKVEFLVSFYNNEISEKSEIFDDQFSVERPDGSNFTLKIRSTKLEDSAMYFCASIGRQGWEKLFFGSGTQLSVL.

Here the CDR3 reads CASSLVAGENEKLFF. DNA for the CDR3: TGTGCCAGCAGCTTGGTTGCAGGGGAAAATGAAAAACTGTTTTTT. This chain connects TRBV5-5 to TRBJ1-4; the D gene is possibly TRBD1 (6 bases). CDR1 is SGHKS and CDR2 is YYEKEE in the germline V gene (reference sequence). This CDR3 is 15 amino acids long. Trimming stripped 0 bases from V and 5 bases from J, with 11 bases between.

The V call is TRBV11-1, the J call TRBJ2-5; tentatively, D is TRBD2 (5 bases). Per the germline V gene, CDR1 is SGHAT and CDR2 is FQDESV (reference sequence). This CDR3 contains 14 residues. V lost 0 bases, J lost 4 bases, and 9 bases lay in between. CDR3 nucleotide sequence: TGTGCCAGCAGCTTAGCGGGAGTATCAGAGACCCAGTACTTC. Translated: CASSLAGVSETQYF.

The chain has TRBV3-1 (or the pseudogene TRBV3-2) and TRBJ2-7, with D maybe TRBD2 (5 bases). The CDR3 totals 13 residues. Trimming removed 3 bases from V and 6 bases from J, with 12 bases in between. The germline gives CDR1 LGHDT, CDR2 YNNKEL (reference sequence). The CDR3 sequence: CASSHAGPSEQYV. CDR3 coding DNA: TGTGCCAGCAGCCACGCGGGCCCCTCCGAGCAGTACGTC.

This chain connects TRBV6-4 to TRBJ2-5; no clear D. Looked up from germline, CDR1 is MRHNA and CDR2 is SNTAGT. V shed 2 bases and J shed 5 bases, with 12 bases lying between them. The CDR3 spans 14 residues. The CDR3 sequence: CASSDPVALETQYF. For the CDR3, the DNA is TGTGCCAGCAGTGACCCCGTAGCTCTCGAGACCCAGTACTTC.

The chain uses TRBV5-5 and TRBJ1-4, with 9 bases fitting TRBD1. Germline V CDR1 and CDR2: SGHKS, YYEKEE (reference sequence). V lost 4 bases to trimming and J lost 5 bases; unmatched junction nucleotides: 6. CDR3 length: 15 amino acids. The CDR3 reads CASSRTGEVNEKLFF. The CDR3 DNA is TGTGCCAGCAGCCGGACAGGGGAAGTAAATGAAAAACTGTTTTTT.

CDR3 nucleotide sequence: TGTGCCACCGGTGGGACAGGTGTTTCCAATGAGCAGTTCTTC. Protein sequence: CATGGTGVSNEQFF. The chain couples TRBV24-1 to TRBJ2-1; 8 bases fit TRBD1. Germline V gene lookup returns CDR1 KGHDR and CDR2 SFDVKD. With V trimmed by 9 bases and J by 6 bases, 9 bases remained unmatched. The CDR3 runs to 14 residues.

On this clone: A read error may account for a junction end that differs from germline. The chain has TRBV5-1 and TRBJ2-3; 7 bases agree with TRBD2. The germline CDR1 and CDR2 sequences are SGHRS and YFSETQ. The CDR3 runs to 14 residues. The CDR3 bases are TGTGCCAGCAGCTTGGGGAGGGTCTCGGATACGCAGTATTTT. It is translated as CASSLGRVSDTQYF. Filled out from reference TRBV5-1 and TRBJ2-3, the complete variable domain reads KAGVTQTPRYLIKTRGQQVTLSCSPISGHRSVSWYQQTPGQGLQFLFEYFSETQRNKGNFPGRFSGRQFSNSRSEMNVSTLELGDSALYLCASSLGRVSDTQYFGPGTRLTVL.

The chain has TRBV19 and TRBJ1-5; D uncertain. Trimming took 8 bases from V and 4 from J, leaving 12 bases between them. Germline V lookup: CDR1 LNHDA, CDR2 SQIVND (reference sequence). The CDR3 has 13 amino acids. DNA of the CDR3: TGTGCCAGTCAGCGTTCGGGGAATCAGCCCCAGCATTTT. Translated: CASQRSGNQPQHF.

In its sample, this clone was seen once. In nucleotides, the CDR3 is TGTGCCAGCAGCCAAGATGTCGGCAGGGGACAGCGAGGTAATGAGCAGTTCTTC. This encodes CASSQDVGRGQRGNEQFF. V usage is TRBV3-1 (or the pseudogene TRBV3-2) and J usage is TRBJ2-1, with 7 bases matching TRBD1. Germline CDR1 is LGHDT and CDR2 is YNNKEL (reference sequence). J gave up 7 bases and V 0 bases, and 15 bases lay outside the gene matches. The CDR3 contains 18 residues.

V and J are TRBV3-1 (or the pseudogene TRBV3-2) and TRBJ1-1; no reliable D call. CDR3 length: 15 residues. Trimming removed 3 bases at V and 1 base at J, with 12 bases between. The germline V gene encodes CDR1 LGHDT and CDR2 YNNKEL (reference sequence). The CDR3 coding sequence is TGTGCCAGCAGCCATCTGAGAGGTCAGAACACTGAAGCTTTCTTT. Translation gives CASSHLRGQNTEAFF.

The chain links TRBV28 to TRBJ2-7, with D perhaps TRBD1 (6 bases). This CDR3 spans 13 amino acids. From germline, CDR1 is MDHEN and CDR2 SYDVKM. The V and J ends lost 10 bases and 2 bases respectively, with 15 bases between them. The DNA of the CDR3 is TGTGCCAACAAGACAGGTATCACCTACGAGCAGTACGTC. This sequence encodes CANKTGITYEQYV.